This T cell receptor beta chain came from a study of T cells after posttransplantation cyclophosphamide. Study results and caveats: Tissue-infiltrating T cells from skin or gut overlapped little with blood T cells. Donor CD8+ memory clones often dominated recipient blood repertoires at later times. Recipient CMV seropositivity and CMV reactivation strongly tracked TRB clonality.

V was pared by 1 base and J by 2 bases, with 8 bases of the junction left unmatched. The V gene's germline CDR1 is SGHVS and CDR2 FQNEAQ. This CDR3 contains 17 residues. As regards this clone: The antigen is unknown.

Data came from immunoSEQ multiplex PCR; TCRdb stores just in-frame clones and leaves some out. The sample has more than 60,000 clones; about 94% are singletons. Sequenced: PBMCs. The receptor comes from a woman between 25 and 40 years old in good health and a related stem cell transplant donor. This chain connects TRBV7-8 to TRBJ2-3; TRBD2 agrees at 8 bases. CDR3 amino acids: CASSLDSGAHITDTQYF. The CDR3 bases are TGTGCCAGCAGCTTAGATAGCGGGGCCCATATCACAGATACGCAGTATTTT.